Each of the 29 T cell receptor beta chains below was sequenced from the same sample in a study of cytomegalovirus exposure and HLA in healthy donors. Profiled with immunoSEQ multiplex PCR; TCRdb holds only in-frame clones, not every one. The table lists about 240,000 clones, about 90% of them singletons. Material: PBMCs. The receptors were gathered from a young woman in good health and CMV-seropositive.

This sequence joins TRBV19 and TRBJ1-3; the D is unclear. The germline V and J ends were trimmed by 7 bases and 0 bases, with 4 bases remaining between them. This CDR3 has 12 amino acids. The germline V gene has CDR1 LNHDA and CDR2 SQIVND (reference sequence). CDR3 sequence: CASTSSGNTIYF. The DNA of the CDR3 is TGTGCCAGTACCTCCTCTGGAAACACCATATATTTT.

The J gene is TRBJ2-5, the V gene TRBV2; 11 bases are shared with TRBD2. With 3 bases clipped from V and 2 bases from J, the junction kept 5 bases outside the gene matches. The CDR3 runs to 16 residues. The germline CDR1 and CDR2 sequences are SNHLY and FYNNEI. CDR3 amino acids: CASSETSGAPQETQYF. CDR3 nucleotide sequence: TGTGCCAGCAGTGAGACTAGCGGGGCCCCTCAAGAGACCCAGTACTTC.

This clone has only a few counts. The CDR3 nucleotides are TGTGCCAGTACTGACTCTTTCTTCTATGGCTACACCTTC. This encodes CASTDSFFYGYTF. This rearrangement joins TRBV19 to TRBJ1-2; D not resolved. Between the trimmed V and J ends, which lost 7 bases and 4 bases, there was a span of 13 bases. Germline V gives CDR1 LNHDA, CDR2 SQIVND (reference sequence). The CDR3 length is 13 residues.

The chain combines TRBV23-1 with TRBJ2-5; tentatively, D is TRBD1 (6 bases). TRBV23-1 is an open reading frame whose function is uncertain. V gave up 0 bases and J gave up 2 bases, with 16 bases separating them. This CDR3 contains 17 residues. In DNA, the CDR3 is TGCGCCAGCAGTCAATCTGGGGGCAGGGGCTTTCAAGAGACCCAGTACTTC. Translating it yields CASSQSGGRGFQETQYF.

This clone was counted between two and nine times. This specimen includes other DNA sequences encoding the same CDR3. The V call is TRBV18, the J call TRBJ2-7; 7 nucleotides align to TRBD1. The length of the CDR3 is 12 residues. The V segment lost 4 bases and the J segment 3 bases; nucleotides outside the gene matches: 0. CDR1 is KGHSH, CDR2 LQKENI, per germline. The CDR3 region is CASSRDSYEQYF. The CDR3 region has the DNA TGTGCCAGCTCACGGGACAGCTACGAGCAGTACTTC.

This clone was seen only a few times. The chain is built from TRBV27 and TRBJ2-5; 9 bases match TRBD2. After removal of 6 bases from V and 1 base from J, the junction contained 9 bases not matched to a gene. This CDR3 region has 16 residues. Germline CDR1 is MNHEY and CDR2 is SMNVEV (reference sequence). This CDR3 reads CASSLAGKGSQETQYF. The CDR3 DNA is TGTGCCAGCAGCCTAGCGGGGAAGGGTTCCCAAGAGACCCAGTACTTC.

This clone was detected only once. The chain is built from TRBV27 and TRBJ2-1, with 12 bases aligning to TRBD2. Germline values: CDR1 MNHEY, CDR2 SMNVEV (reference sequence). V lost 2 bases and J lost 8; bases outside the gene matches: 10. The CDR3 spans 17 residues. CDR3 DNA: TGTGCCAGCAGTTTAGGGCTAGCGGGAGGGCCGAGTCATGAGCAGTTCTTC. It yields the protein CASSLGLAGGPSHEQFF.

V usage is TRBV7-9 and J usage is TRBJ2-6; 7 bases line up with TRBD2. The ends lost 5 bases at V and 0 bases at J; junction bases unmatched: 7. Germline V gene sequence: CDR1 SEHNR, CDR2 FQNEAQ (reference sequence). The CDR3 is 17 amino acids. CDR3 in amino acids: CASSPWGGSSGANVLTF. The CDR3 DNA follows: TGTGCCAGCAGCCCTTGGGGGGGTAGCTCTGGGGCCAACGTCCTGACTTTC.

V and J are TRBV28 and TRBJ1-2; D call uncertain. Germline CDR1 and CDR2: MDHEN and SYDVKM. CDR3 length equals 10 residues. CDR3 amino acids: CAAGPYGYTF. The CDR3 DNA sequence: TGTGCGGCGGGTCCCTATGGCTACACCTTC.

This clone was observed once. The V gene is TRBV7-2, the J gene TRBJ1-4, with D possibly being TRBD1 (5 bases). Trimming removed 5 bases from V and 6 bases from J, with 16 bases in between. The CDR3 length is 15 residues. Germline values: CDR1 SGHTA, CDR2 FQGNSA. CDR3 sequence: CASSPRRTRDEKLFF. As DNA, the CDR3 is TGTGCCAGCAGCCCAAGACGGACAAGGGATGAAAAACTGTTTTTT.

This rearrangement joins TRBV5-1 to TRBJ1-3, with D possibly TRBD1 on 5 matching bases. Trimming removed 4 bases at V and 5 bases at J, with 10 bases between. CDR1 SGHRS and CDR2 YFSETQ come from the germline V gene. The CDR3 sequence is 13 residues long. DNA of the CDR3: TGCGCCAGCAGCCCAGACAGACGAAACACCATATATTTT. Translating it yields CASSPDRRNTIYF.

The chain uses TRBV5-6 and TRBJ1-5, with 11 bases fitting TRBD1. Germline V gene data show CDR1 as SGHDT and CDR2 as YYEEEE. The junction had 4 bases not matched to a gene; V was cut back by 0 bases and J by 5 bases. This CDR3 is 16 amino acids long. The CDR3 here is CASSLAGQGADQPQHF. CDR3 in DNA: TGTGCCAGCAGCTTGGCCGGACAGGGGGCGGATCAGCCCCAGCATTTT.

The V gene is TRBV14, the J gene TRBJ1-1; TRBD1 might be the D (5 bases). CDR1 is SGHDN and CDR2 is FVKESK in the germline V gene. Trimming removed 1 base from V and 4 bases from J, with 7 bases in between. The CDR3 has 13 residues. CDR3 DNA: TGTGCCAGCAGCCAAGGACAGACCACTGAAGCTTTCTTT. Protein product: CASSQGQTTEAFF.

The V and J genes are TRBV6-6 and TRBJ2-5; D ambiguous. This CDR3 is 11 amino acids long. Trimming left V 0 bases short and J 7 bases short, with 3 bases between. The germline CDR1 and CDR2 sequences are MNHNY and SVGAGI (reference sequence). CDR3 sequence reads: CASSYSGTQYF. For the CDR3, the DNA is TGTGCCAGCAGTTACTCCGGGACCCAGTACTTC.

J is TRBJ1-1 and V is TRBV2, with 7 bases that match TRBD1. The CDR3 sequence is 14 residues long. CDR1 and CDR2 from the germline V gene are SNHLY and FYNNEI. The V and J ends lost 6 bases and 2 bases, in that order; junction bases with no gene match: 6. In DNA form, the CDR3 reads TGTGCCAGCAGGGGGACAGATGGCAACACTGAAGCTTTCTTT. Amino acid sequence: CASRGTDGNTEAFF. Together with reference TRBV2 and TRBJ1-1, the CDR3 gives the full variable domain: EPEVTQTPSHQVTQMGQEVILRCVPISNHLYFYWYRQILGQKVEFLVSFYNNEISEKSEIFDDQFSVERPDGSNFTLKIRSTKLEDSAMYFCASRGTDGNTEAFFGQGTRLTVV.

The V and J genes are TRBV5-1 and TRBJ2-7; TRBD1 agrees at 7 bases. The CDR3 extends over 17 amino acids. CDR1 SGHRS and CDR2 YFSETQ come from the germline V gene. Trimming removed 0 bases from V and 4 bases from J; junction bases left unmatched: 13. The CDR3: CASSLAGTADFRYEQYF. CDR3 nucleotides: TGCGCCAGCAGCTTGGCCGGGACAGCGGATTTTAGGTACGAGCAGTACTTC.

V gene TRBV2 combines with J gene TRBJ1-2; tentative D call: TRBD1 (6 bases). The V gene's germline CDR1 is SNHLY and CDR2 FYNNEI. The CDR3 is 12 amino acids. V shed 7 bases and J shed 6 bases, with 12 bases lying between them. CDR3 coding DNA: TGTGCCAGCACCGGGACACGCAATGGCTACACCTTC. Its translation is CASTGTRNGYTF.

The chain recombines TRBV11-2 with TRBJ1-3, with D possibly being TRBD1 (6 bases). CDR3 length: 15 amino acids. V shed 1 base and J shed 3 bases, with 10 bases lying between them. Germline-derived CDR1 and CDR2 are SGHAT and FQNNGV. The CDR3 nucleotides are TGTGCCAGCAGCTTAGGCAGGGGTTATGGAAACACCATATATTTT. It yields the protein CASSLGRGYGNTIYF.

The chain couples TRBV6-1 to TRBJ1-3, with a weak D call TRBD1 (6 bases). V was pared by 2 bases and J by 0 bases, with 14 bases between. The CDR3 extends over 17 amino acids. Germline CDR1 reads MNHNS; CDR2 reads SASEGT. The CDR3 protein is CASSESLGGNSGNTIYF. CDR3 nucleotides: TGTGCCAGCAGTGAATCTCTTGGGGGCAACTCTGGAAACACCATATATTTT.

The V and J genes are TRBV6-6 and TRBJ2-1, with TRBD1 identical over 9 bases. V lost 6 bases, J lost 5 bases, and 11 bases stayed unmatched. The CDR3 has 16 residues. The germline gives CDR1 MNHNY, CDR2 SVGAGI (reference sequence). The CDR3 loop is CASRATGTGLNNEQFF. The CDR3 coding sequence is TGTGCCAGCAGAGCAACCGGGACAGGGCTCAACAATGAGCAGTTCTTC.

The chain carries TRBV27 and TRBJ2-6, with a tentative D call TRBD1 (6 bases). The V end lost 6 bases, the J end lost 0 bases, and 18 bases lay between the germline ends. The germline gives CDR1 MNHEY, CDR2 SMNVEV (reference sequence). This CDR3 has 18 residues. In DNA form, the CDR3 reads TGTGCCAGCAGCACCCGGGACACCTTCCTCTCTGGGGCCAACGTCCTGACTTTC. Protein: CASSTRDTFLSGANVLTF.

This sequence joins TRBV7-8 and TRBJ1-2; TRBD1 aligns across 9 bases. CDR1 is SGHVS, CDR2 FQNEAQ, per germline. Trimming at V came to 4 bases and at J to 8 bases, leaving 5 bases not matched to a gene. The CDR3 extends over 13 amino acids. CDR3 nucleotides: TGTGCCAGCAGCTATGGGACAGGGCTAGGCTACACCTTC. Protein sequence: CASSYGTGLGYTF.

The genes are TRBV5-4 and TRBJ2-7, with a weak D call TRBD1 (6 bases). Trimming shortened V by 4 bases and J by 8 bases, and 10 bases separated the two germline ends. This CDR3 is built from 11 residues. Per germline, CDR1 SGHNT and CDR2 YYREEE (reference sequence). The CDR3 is CASSLRDKQYF. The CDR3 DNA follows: TGTGCCAGCAGCCTCCGGGACAAGCAGTACTTC.

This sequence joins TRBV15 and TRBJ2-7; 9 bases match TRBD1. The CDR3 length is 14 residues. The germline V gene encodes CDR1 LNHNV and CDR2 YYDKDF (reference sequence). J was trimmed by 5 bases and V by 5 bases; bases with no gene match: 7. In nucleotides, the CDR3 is TGTGCCACCAGCGCCCCGGACAGGGGCCACGAGCAGTACTTC. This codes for CATSAPDRGHEQYF.

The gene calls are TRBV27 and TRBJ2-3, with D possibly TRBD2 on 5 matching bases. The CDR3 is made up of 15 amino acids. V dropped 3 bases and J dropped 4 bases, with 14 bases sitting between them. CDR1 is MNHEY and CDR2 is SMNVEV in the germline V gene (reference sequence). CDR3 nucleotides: TGTGCCAGCAGTTTTAGAAGGGAGAGCCCAGATACGCAGTATTTT. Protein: CASSFRRESPDTQYF.

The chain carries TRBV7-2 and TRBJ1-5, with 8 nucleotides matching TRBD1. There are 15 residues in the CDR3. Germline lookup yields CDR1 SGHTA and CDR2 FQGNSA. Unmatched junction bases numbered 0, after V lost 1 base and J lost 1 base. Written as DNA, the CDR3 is TGTGCCAGCAGCTTAGACAGGGGGAGCAATCAGCCCCAGCATTTT. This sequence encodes CASSLDRGSNQPQHF.

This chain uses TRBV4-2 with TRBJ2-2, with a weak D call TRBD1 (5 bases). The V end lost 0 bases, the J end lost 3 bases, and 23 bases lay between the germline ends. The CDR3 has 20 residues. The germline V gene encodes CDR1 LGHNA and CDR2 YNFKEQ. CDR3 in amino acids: CASSQDGAGALWEDTGELFF. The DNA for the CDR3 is TGTGCCAGCAGCCAAGATGGGGCAGGCGCCCTATGGGAAGACACCGGGGAGCTGTTTTTT.

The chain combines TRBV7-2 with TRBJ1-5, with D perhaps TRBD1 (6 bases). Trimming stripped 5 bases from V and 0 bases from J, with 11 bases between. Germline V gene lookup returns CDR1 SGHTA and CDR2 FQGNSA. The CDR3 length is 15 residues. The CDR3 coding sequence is TGTGCCAGCAGCGCGACAGGTCTTAGCAATCAGCCCCAGCATTTT. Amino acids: CASSATGLSNQPQHF.

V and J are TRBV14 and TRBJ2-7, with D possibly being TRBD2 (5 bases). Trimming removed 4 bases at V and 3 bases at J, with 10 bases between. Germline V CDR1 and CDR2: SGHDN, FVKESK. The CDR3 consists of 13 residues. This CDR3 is CASSLGLFYEQYF. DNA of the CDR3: TGTGCCAGCAGCCTTGGACTGTTCTACGAGCAGTACTTC.